Below are 10 T cell receptor beta chains sequenced from a single sample in a study of blood T cell repertoires in COVID-19. Assay: immunoSEQ multiplex PCR; the TCRdb copy retains only in-frame clones and omits some. Altogether a few hundred thousand clones are present, around 89% being singletons, with the ten largest covering 2% to 2.5%. Sequencing was done on a sample of PBMCs or T cells enriched from blood (not recorded which). Receptors were obtained from a woman aged 18-29 years who had recovered from COVID-19.

The V and J genes are TRBV6-5 and TRBJ2-7; 8 bases fit TRBD1. V gave up 7 bases and J gave up 2 bases; unmatched junction bases: 10. This CDR3 spans 15 amino acids. In germline, CDR1 is MNHEY, CDR2 SVGAGI. CDR3 loop: CASTPLDRAPYEQYF. CDR3 bases: TGTGCCAGCACCCCCCTGGACAGGGCACCCTACGAGCAGTACTTC.

This clone was picked up many times. V is TRBV6-1 and J is TRBJ2-1; 9 positions agree with TRBD2. The germline V gene encodes CDR1 MNHNS and CDR2 SASEGT. The CDR3 loop spans 15 amino acids. Trimming took 1 base from V and 6 from J; bases not matched to a gene: 4. This chain's CDR3 is CASSEESSGANEQFF. In DNA, the CDR3 is TGTGCCAGCAGTGAAGAGTCTAGCGGGGCCAATGAGCAGTTCTTC.

The chain couples TRBV7-2 to TRBJ2-7; 7 bases align to TRBD2. This CDR3 is built from 13 residues. Germline trimming cut 3 bases from V and 5 bases from J; bases unmatched to any gene: 4. CDR1 is SGHTA, CDR2 FQGNSA, per germline. The CDR3 nucleotides read TGTGCCAGCAGCTTTCGTGGGGGGGACGAGCAGTACTTC. As protein: CASSFRGGDEQYF.

The V gene is TRBV7-6, the J gene TRBJ1-5; D uncertain. CDR3 length: 12 amino acids. The V and J ends lost 2 bases and 7 bases respectively, with 6 bases between them. Germline V lookup: CDR1 SGHVS, CDR2 FNYEAQ. Written as DNA, the CDR3 is TGTGCCAGCAGCTTATGGCGGCAGCCCCAGCATTTT. This sequence encodes CASSLWRQPQHF.

This clone came up once. The chain couples TRBV7-9 to TRBJ1-2; the D is unclear. In germline, CDR1 is SEHNR, CDR2 FQNEAQ (reference sequence). The CDR3 is 17 residues long. Trimming shortened V by 1 base and J by 4 bases, and 19 bases separated the two germline ends. The CDR3 DNA reads as TGTGCCAGCAGCTTAGTACAGAGTCCAAACGCCGTCTATGGCTACACCTTC. As protein: CASSLVQSPNAVYGYTF.

Here the CDR3 DNA reads TGTGCCAGCACCGGACAGCGTATGGGGGAAGCTTTCTTT. This gives the protein CASTGQRMGEAFF. The gene calls are TRBV28 and TRBJ1-1; D might be TRBD1 (6 bases). Germline loops: CDR1 MDHEN, CDR2 SYDVKM. The CDR3 covers 13 residues. V was clipped by 7 bases and J by 8 bases, with 17 bases between them. Combining the CDR3 with reference TRBV28 and TRBJ1-1 gives the whole variable domain DVKVTQSSRYLVKRTGEKVFLECVQDMDHENMFWYRQDPGLGLRLIYFSYDVKMKEKGDIPEGYSVSREKKERFSLILESASTNQTSMYLCASTGQRMGEAFFGQGTRLTVV.

On this clone: At one boundary the junction diverges from the germline segment, which might be a read error. The genes are TRBV3-1 (or the pseudogene TRBV3-2) and TRBJ1-5; D remains ambiguous. In germline, CDR1 is LGHDT, CDR2 YNNKEL (reference sequence). This CDR3 has 15 amino acids. Here the CDR3 reads CASSQDGGSVKPQHF. In DNA form, the CDR3 reads TGTGCTAGCAGCCAAGACGGAGGTTCTGTTAAGCCCCAGCATTTT.

The chain links TRBV3-1 (or the pseudogene TRBV3-2) to TRBJ2-3; 8 positions match TRBD2. The CDR3 runs to 14 residues. The V gene's germline CDR1 is LGHDT and CDR2 YNNKEL (reference sequence). V trimming: 6 bases; J trimming: 2 bases; junction bases outside the gene matches: 4. CDR3 amino acids: CASSLAGNTDTQYF. CDR3 nucleotides: TGTGCCAGCAGTCTAGCGGGTAACACAGATACGCAGTATTTT.

The gene calls are TRBV19 and TRBJ2-3, with 7 bases that match TRBD1. Trimming cost V 6 bases and J 3 bases; bases outside gene matches: 12. CDR3 length: 16 residues. Germline-derived CDR1 and CDR2 are LNHDA and SQIVND (reference sequence). The CDR3: CASSLLARGLTDTQYF. The CDR3 nucleotides read TGTGCCAGTAGCCTTTTAGCAAGGGGGCTGACAGATACGCAGTATTTT.

CDR3 sequence: CASSFGQGYEQYF. CDR3 nucleotide sequence: TGTGCCAGCAGCTTTGGACAGGGTTACGAGCAGTACTTC. The chain couples TRBV7-6 to TRBJ2-7, with 8 bases identical to TRBD1. The CDR3 loop spans 13 amino acids. Trimming removed 3 bases from V and 4 bases from J; junction bases left unmatched: 2. CDR1 SGHVS and CDR2 FNYEAQ come from the germline V gene. The complete variable domain, with remaining parts taken from reference TRBV7-6 and TRBJ2-7, reads GAGVSQSPRYKVTKRGQDVALRCDPISGHVSLYWYRQALGQGPEFLTYFNYEAQQDKSGLPNDRFSAERPEGSISTLTIQRTEQRDSAMYRCASSFGQGYEQYFGPGTRLTVT.